This T cell receptor beta chain came from a study of blood T cell repertoires in COVID-19. Across the study: In each case, the material was cDNA or gDNA derived from T cells, B-cell-depleted T cells, or PBMCs.

The study recruited people aged roughly 18 to 100 years across under 25 US areas. This clone came up once. Methods used by the authors: It was from reference gene primer amplification that nucleated cell counts were estimated. TCRdb's table, derived via immunoSEQ multiplex PCR, lists solely in-frame clones and lacks some. V, J and clone size are those of that table, while D and trimming were read from the DNA. This table has around 220,000 clones, more than 70% appearing once. V gave up 1 base and J gave up 13 bases, with 10 bases separating them. The germline CDR1 and CDR2 sequences are SEHNR and FQNEAQ (reference sequence). CDR3 length equals 12 residues.

Sequencing was carried out using PBMCs or T cells enriched from blood (not recorded which). The chain carries TRBV7-9 and TRBJ2-2; D unclear. The TCR was taken from a woman in her 40s with acute COVID-19. The CDR3 DNA reads TGTGCCAGCAGCTTAGATACTGAGGTGCTGTTTTTT. It yields the protein CASSLDTEVLFF.